This is a list of T cell receptor beta chains from one sample in a study of T cell repertoires in cytomegalovirus infection. A single record per CDR3 protein comes from TCRdb applying MiXCR to the reads. This sample has under 500,000 distinct CDR3 sequences; 40% to 50% occur once, and the top ten carry 35% to 50%. Their specific antigens are unknown. This material consisted of cultured PBMCs, taken from culture after CMV antigen stimulation. These receptors were taken from a human donor in good health (CMV status not recorded). Some clones in this sample may be carry-over from other donors' samples. The conserved cysteine and the conserved F or W are not part of the CDR3 here.

ASQRWTGAQNTQY	TRBV6-2/TRBV6-3	TRBJ2-3
ASSLNAGPYGYT	TRBV7-3	TRBJ1-2
ASGPLDYPDEQY	TRBV12-5	TRBJ2-7
ASSLRLRGESQETQY	TRBV11-2	TRBJ2-5
ASSTPGTSGRVPETQY	TRBV13	TRBJ2-5
ASSPYWASGIQETQY	TRBV7-8	TRBJ2-5
ASSQGTGDEQF	TRBV4-1	TRBJ2-1
ASSLVPGQGGGYT	TRBV7-2	TRBJ1-2
ASSLELGTEAF	TRBV11-2	TRBJ1-1
ASSFRGTDKSPLH	TRBV7-2	TRBJ1-6
ASSFQSEQY	TRBV7-6	TRBJ2-7
ASSVDGYDTGELF	TRBV9	TRBJ2-2
SVEDRDRGGPGYT	TRBV29-1	TRBJ1-2
ATSEPYNEQF	TRBV24-1	TRBJ2-1
ASSLVGGYAYEQY	TRBV11-2	TRBJ2-7
ASSHGTGTYGYT	TRBV7-2	TRBJ1-2